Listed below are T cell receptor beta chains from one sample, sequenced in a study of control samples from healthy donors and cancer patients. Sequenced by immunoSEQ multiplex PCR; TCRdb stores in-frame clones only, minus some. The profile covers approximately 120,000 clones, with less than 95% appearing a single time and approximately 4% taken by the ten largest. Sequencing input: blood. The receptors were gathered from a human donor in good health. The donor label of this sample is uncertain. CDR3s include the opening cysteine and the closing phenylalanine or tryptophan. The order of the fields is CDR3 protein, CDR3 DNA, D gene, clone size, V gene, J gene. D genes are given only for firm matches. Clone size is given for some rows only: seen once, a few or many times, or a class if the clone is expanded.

CDR3: CASSEGTSRNTIYF
DNA: TGTGCCAGCAGTGAAGGGACTTCGAGAAACACCATATATTTT
D: .
size: .
V: TRBV25-1
J: TRBJ1-3

CDR3: CASSYVVGPIQETQYF
DNA: TGTGCCAGCAGTTATGTCGTGGGGCCCATCCAAGAGACCCAGTACTTC
D: .
size: .
V: TRBV6-2/TRBV6-3
J: TRBJ2-5

CDR3: CAWNRGSGQPQHF
DNA: TGTGCCTGGAATAGGGGGAGTGGTCAGCCCCAGCATTTT
D: .
size: .
V: TRBV30
J: TRBJ1-5

CDR3: CASSPNSRGDEQYF
DNA: TGTGCCAGCTCACCCAATAGTCGGGGCGACGAGCAGTACTTC
D: .
size: .
V: TRBV18
J: TRBJ2-7

CDR3: CASSVGNIPGAPQYF
DNA: TGTGCCAGCAGTGTCGGGAATATCCCGGGGGCCCCGCAGTATTTT
D: .
size: few
V: TRBV28
J: TRBJ2-3

CDR3: CAIPSGTSSSDTQYF
DNA: TGTGCCATACCCTCCGGGACTAGCTCTTCAGATACGCAGTATTTT
D: TRBD2
size: .
V: TRBV2
J: TRBJ2-3

CDR3: CASSINRQGAFLDEQFF
DNA: TGTGCCAGTAGTATCAATAGACAGGGGGCTTTTTTGGATGAGCAGTTCTTC
D: TRBD1
size: medium-sized
V: TRBV19
J: TRBJ2-1

CDR3: CASSRPDRSSYNEQFF
DNA: TGTGCCAGCAGTCGACCTGACAGGAGCTCCTACAATGAGCAGTTCTTC
D: .
size: .
V: TRBV25-1
J: TRBJ2-1

CDR3: CASSDGIDTQYF
DNA: TGTGCCAGCAGTGACGGGATAGATACGCAGTATTTT
D: .
size: once
V: TRBV2
J: TRBJ2-3

CDR3: CASIANGLTQYF
DNA: TGTGCCAGCATCGCCAATGGACTAACCCAGTACTTC
D: .
size: .
V: TRBV6-5
J: TRBJ2-5

CDR3: CASKDSRTGFRYTF
DNA: TGTGCCAGCAAAGATTCCAGGACAGGGTTTCGCTACACCTTC
D: TRBD1
size: .
V: TRBV6-5
J: TRBJ1-2

CDR3: CASRDTNTGELFF
DNA: TGTGCCAGCAGGGACACGAACACCGGGGAGCTGTTTTTT
D: .
size: .
V: TRBV19
J: TRBJ2-2

CDR3: CASSSSWGQGYEQYF
DNA: TGTGCCAGCAGTAGCAGCTGGGGGCAGGGATACGAGCAGTACTTC
D: .
size: .
V: TRBV28
J: TRBJ2-7

CDR3: CASSQAPDRGTEAFF
DNA: TGTGCCAGCAGCCAAGCCCCTGACAGGGGCACTGAAGCTTTCTTT
D: TRBD1
size: .
V: TRBV4-2
J: TRBJ1-1